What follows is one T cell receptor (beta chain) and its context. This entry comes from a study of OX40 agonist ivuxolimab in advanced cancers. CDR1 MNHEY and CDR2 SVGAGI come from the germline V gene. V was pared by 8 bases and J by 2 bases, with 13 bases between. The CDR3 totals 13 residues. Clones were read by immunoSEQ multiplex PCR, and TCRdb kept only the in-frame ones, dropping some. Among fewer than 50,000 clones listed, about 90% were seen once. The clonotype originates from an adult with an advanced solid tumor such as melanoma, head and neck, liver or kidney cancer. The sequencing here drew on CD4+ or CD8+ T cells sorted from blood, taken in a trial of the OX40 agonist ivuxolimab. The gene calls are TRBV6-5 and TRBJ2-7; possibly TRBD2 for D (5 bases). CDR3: CASGRGITYEQYF. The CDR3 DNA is TGTGCCAGCGGCCGGGGAATCACCTACGAGCAGTACTTC.